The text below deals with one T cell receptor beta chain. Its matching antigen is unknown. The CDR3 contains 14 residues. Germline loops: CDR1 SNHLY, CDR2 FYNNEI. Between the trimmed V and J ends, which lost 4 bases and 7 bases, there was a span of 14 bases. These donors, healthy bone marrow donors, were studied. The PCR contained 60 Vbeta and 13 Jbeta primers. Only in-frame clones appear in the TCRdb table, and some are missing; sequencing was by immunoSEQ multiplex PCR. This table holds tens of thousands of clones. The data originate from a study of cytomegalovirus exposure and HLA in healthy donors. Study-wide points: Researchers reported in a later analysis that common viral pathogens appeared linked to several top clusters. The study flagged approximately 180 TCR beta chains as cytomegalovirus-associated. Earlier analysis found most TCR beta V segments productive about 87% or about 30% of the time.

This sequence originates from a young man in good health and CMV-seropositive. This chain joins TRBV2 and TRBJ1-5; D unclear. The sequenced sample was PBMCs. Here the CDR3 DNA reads TGTGCCAGCAGTGTGGACGGGAGTAGGCAGCCCCAGCATTTT. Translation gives CASSVDGSRQPQHF.